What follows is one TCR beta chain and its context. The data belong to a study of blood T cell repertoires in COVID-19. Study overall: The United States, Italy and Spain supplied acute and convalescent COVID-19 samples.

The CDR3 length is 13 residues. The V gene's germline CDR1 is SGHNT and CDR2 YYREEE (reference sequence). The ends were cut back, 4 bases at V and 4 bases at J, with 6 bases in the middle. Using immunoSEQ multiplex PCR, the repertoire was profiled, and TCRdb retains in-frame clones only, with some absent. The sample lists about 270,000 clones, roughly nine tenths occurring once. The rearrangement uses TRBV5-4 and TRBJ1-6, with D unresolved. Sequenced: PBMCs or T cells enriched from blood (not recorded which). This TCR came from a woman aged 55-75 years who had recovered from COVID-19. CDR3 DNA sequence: TGTGCCAGCAGCGAACAGTATAATTCACCCCTCCACTTT. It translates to CASSEQYNSPLHF.